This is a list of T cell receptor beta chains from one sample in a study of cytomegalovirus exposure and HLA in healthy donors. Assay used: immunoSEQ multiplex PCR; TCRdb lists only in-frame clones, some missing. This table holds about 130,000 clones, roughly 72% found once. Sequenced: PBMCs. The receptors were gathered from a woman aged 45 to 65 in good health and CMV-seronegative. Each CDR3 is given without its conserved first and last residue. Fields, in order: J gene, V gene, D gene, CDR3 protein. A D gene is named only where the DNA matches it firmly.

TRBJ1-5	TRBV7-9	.	ASSPGSWEGNQPQH
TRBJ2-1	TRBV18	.	ASSPMTSSYNEQF
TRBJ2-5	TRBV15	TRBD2	ATSGASGETQY
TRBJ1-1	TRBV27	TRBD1	ASSPQTGLNTEAF
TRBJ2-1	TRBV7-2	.	ASSLLSSSYNEQF
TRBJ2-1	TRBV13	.	ASSLGAGMSYNEQF
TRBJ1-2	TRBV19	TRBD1	ASSLRGRRGYT
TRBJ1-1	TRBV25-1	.	ASSDPSGGNLNTEAF
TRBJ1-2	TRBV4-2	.	ASSQAGTGDYGYT
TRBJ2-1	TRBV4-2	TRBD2	ASSHKLGLAGYNEQF
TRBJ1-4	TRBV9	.	ASSGGGNREKLF
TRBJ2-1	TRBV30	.	AWSGLVSEQF
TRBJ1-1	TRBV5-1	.	ASSLRGINTEAF
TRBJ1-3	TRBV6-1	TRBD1	ASSEPGQGARNTIY
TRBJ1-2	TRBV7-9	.	AGQEGYGYT
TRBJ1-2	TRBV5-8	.	ASSLQERGYT
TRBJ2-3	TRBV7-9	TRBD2	ASSLASGRADTQY
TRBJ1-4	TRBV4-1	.	ASKLHGSTNEKLF
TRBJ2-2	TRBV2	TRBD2	ASYARSPGRAANTGELF
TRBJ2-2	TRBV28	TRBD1	ASSSPGQGTGELF